This T cell receptor beta chain was recorded in a study of T-cell reconstitution after alpha-beta-depleted transplantation in children. Notes on the study in general: A year post-transplant, T-cell counts and diversity derived mostly from newly produced T cells. It was reported that alpha-beta T cells came from several hundred expanded graft clones (about two months after transplant). From surviving recipient T cells and thymic progenitors came the high day-60 TCRbeta diversity observed in some patients.

This CDR3 has 18 residues. Germline lookup yields CDR1 SGHRS and CDR2 YFSETQ. Germline trimming cut 0 bases from V and 2 bases from J; bases unmatched to any gene: 7. The TCRbeta library was prepared with unique molecular identifiers. TCRdb re-derived calls from the PCR reads in MiXCR, one entry per CDR3 protein. The table shows some 300,000 distinct CDR3 sequences, with around 10% occurring only once. Ten or more counts support this clonotype. Its target is not known. The V call is TRBV5-1, the J call TRBJ2-6; 8 positions agree with TRBD1. The material was PBMCs, obtained before TCRalphabeta/CD19-depleted stem cell transplant. The origin of this receptor is a boy in the first two years of life with acute myeloid leukemia, due to receive a stem cell transplant. CDR3 loop: CASSLDSDRGTGANVLTF. CDR3 sequence (DNA): TGCGCCAGCAGCTTGGATTCAGACAGGGGAACTGGGGCCAACGTCCTGACTTTC.